A single sample is the source of the 8 T cell receptor beta chains below, sequenced in a study of cytomegalovirus exposure and HLA in healthy donors. The assay was immunoSEQ multiplex PCR, and TCRdb's table has in-frame clones only and misses some. Here the sample spans about 240,000 clones, about 87% being singletons. The material sequenced was PBMCs. These receptors all stem from a man in his late teens or twenties in good health and CMV-seronegative.

This chain links TRBV19 with TRBJ2-1; D is uncertain. V lost 6 bases and J 6 bases, leaving 12 bases between the germline ends. The germline CDR1 and CDR2 sequences are LNHDA and SQIVND (reference sequence). The CDR3 covers 13 residues. The CDR3 nucleotides are TGTGCCAGTAGCCCAACGACTGGCAATGAGCAGTTCTTC. Translated, it gives CASSPTTGNEQFF.

This chain connects TRBV6-5 to TRBJ1-1; perhaps TRBD1 as D (6 bases). There are 14 residues in the CDR3. Germline values: CDR1 MNHEY, CDR2 SVGAGI. V lost 0 bases to trimming and J lost 11 bases, with 16 bases between them. Written as DNA, the CDR3 is TGTGCCAGCAGTTACTCCCCCAGGGACAAACCTGCTTTCTTT. Its protein product is CASSYSPRDKPAFF.

The V call is TRBV29-1, the J call TRBJ2-3, with 8 nucleotides matching TRBD2. Germline V lookup: CDR1 SQVTM, CDR2 ANQGSEA. This CDR3 region has 14 residues. J gave up 5 bases and V 7 bases, and 11 bases lay outside the gene matches. This CDR3 reads CSADLAGYRDTQYF. The CDR3 DNA is TGCAGCGCAGACTTAGCGGGATATCGAGATACGCAGTATTTT.

The rearrangement uses TRBV7-2 and TRBJ1-2; 8 nucleotides agree with TRBD1. J was trimmed by 6 bases and V by 1 base; bases with no gene match: 4. The length of the CDR3 is 14 residues. Germline lookup yields CDR1 SGHTA and CDR2 FQGNSA. The CDR3 nucleotides read TGTGCCAGCAGCTTAGAGACAGGGGATAATGGCTACACCTTC. Protein: CASSLETGDNGYTF.

The J gene is TRBJ2-3, the V gene TRBV28; perhaps TRBD2 as D (7 bases). The V gene lost 4 bases and the J gene lost 14 bases, with 16 bases spanning the gap. The CDR3 length is 12 residues. In germline, CDR1 is MDHEN, CDR2 SYDVKM. In DNA form, the CDR3 reads TGTGCCAGCAGTTGGGGACAAACGGGGGGGTATTTT. Protein: CASSWGQTGGYF.

This clone appeared once. This chain connects TRBV14 to TRBJ2-3, with 9 bases fitting TRBD2. There are 16 residues in the CDR3. Germline V gives CDR1 SGHDN, CDR2 FVKESK. The J segment lost 5 bases and the V segment lost 0 bases, leaving 6 bases of the junction unmatched. The chain's CDR3 is CASSQEKAGGKDTQYF. CDR3 nucleotide sequence: TGTGCCAGCAGCCAAGAAAAGGCGGGGGGGAAAGATACGCAGTATTTT. The complete variable domain, with remaining parts taken from reference TRBV14 and TRBJ2-3, reads EAGVTQFPSHSVIEKGQTVTLRCDPISGHDNLYWYRRVMGKEIKFLLHFVKESKQDESGMPNNRFLAERTGGTYSTLKVQPAELEDSGVYFCASSQEKAGGKDTQYFGPGTRLTVL.

This sequence joins TRBV19 and TRBJ1-2; 7 nucleotides align to TRBD1. Germline V lookup: CDR1 LNHDA, CDR2 SQIVND (reference sequence). There are 14 residues in the CDR3. Unmatched junction bases numbered 12, after V lost 6 bases and J lost 8 bases. CDR3 sequence: CASSLDRSHGGYTF. CDR3 DNA sequence: TGTGCCAGTAGCCTGGACAGGTCCCATGGGGGCTACACCTTC.

V and J are TRBV7-2 and TRBJ2-1; TRBD2 matches 14 bases. The junction had 6 bases not matched to a gene; V was cut back by 4 bases and J by 7 bases. Germline values: CDR1 SGHTA, CDR2 FQGNSA. The CDR3 loop spans 16 amino acids. CDR3 coding DNA: TGTGCCAGCAGCTCAAGTGGGACTAGCGGGAGAAATGAGCAGTTCTTC. This sequence encodes CASSSSGTSGRNEQFF.